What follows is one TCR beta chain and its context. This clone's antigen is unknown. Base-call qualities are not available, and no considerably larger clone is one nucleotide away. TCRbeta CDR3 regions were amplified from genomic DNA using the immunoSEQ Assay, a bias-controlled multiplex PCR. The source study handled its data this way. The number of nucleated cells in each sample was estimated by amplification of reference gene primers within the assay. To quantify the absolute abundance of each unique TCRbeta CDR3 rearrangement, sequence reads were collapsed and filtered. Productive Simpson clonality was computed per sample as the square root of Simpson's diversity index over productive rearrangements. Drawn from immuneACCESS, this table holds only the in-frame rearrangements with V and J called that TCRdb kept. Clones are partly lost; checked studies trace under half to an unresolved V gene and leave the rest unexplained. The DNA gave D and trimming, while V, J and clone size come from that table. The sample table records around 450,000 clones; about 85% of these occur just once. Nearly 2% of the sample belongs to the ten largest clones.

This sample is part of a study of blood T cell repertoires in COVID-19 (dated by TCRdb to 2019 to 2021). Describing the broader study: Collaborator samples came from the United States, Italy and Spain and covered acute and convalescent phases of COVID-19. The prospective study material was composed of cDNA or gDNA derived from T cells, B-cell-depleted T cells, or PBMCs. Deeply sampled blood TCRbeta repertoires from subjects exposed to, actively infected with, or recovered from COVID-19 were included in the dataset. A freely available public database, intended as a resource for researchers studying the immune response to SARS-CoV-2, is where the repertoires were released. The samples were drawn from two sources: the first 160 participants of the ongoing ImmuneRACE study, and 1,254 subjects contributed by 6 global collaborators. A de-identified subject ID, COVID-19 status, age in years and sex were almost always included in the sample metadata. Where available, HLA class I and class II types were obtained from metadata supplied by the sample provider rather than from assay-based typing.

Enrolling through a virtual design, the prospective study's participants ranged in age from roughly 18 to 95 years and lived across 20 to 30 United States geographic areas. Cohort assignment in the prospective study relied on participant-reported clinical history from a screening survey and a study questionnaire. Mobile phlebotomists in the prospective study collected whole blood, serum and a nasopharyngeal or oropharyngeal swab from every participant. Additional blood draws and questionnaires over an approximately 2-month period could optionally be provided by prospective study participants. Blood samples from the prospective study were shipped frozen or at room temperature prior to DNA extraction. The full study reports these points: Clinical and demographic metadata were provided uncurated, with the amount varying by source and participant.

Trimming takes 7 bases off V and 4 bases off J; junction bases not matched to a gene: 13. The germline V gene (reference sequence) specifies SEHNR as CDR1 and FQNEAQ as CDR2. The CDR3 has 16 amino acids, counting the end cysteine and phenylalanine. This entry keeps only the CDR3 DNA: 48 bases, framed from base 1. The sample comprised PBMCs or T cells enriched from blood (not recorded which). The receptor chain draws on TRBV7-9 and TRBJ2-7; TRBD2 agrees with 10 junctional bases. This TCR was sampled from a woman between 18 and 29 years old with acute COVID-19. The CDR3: CASILGLAGVIYEQYF. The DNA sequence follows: TGTGCCAGCATTCTGGGGCTAGCGGGAGTTATTTACGAGCAGTACTTC.